A selection of T cell receptor beta chains follows, all from one sample in a study of shared clonotypes between healthy human individuals. TCRdb keeps only in-frame clones here, not all; method: immunoSEQ multiplex PCR. This sample has under 600,000 clones, with around 78% found just once. Specimen: PBMCs. These receptors all stem from a woman aged 40 to 50 in good health. Some clones in this sample may be carry-over from other donors' samples. CDR3s include the opening cysteine and the closing phenylalanine or tryptophan. The D gene is left open where the match is weak. Some rows have no size entry. The others give once, few or many, or a class for an expanded clone.

v_call	j_call	d_call	clone_size	cdr3_aa	cdr3_nt
TRBV5-1	TRBJ2-1	NA	NA	CASSLYARQPIF	TGCGCCAGCAGCTTATATGCGCGACAGCCAATCTTC
TRBV15	TRBJ2-7	TRBD2	once	CATSILAGDGAEQYF	TGTGCCACCAGCATACTCGCGGGAGACGGAGCCGAGCAGTACTTC
TRBV7-2	TRBJ2-1	NA	once	CASSLVGDALRSEQFF	TGTGCCAGCAGCTTAGTGGGCGACGCACTTCGGAGTGAGCAGTTCTTC
TRBV2	TRBJ2-7	TRBD1	NA	CASSELDRVVSYEQYF	TGTGCCAGCAGTGAGCTGGACAGGGTAGTATCATACGAGCAGTACTTC
TRBV30	TRBJ2-1	NA	NA	CAWSGLLYNEQFF	TGTGCCTGGAGTGGACTTTTGTACAATGAGCAGTTCTTC
TRBV29-1	TRBJ1-2	NA	few	CSVDVTGGSGYTF	TGCAGCGTTGACGTGACAGGAGGTAGTGGCTACACCTTC
TRBV28	TRBJ2-1	NA	NA	CASSLLLGAGSRGEQFF	TGTGCCAGCAGTTTATTGCTGGGGGCAGGGAGTAGGGGTGAGCAGTTCTTC
TRBV5-1	TRBJ1-2	TRBD1	NA	CASSPGQGPNYGYTF	TGCGCCAGCAGCCCTGGACAGGGGCCAAACTATGGCTACACCTTC
TRBV5-1	TRBJ1-2	TRBD1	few	CASSLAIPGQIGGYTF	TGCGCCAGCAGCTTGGCGATTCCGGGACAGATCGGTGGCTACACCTTC
TRBV6-1	TRBJ2-7	TRBD1	NA	CASTKDRVALQYF	TGTGCCAGCACCAAGGACAGGGTTGCGTTACAGTACTTC
TRBV7-9	TRBJ1-4	NA	NA	CASSLAGTNEKLFF	TGTGCCAGCAGCTTAGCGGGGACTAATGAAAAACTGTTTTTT
TRBV6-5	TRBJ2-3	NA	NA	CASSSHRADTQYF	TGTGCCAGCAGTTCCCACAGGGCAGATACGCAGTATTTT
TRBV21-1	TRBJ2-5	NA	NA	CASSKVQRVQETQYF	TGTGCCAGCAGCAAAGTCCAGCGAGTTCAAGAGACCCAGTACTTC
TRBV28	TRBJ1-5	NA	NA	CASSPSRWGGDQPQHF	TGTGCCAGCAGTCCCTCCCGGTGGGGTGGGGATCAGCCCCAGCATTTT
TRBV30	TRBJ1-1	NA	few	CAWAYPGEGAFF	TGTGCCTGGGCCTACCCAGGGGAAGGGGCTTTCTTT
TRBV6-1	TRBJ1-5	NA	once	CASRRTDTYQPQHF	TGTGCCAGTCGGAGGACAGACACTTATCAGCCCCAGCATTTT
TRBV5-5	TRBJ1-5	NA	NA	CASSWNARVDQPQHF	TGTGCCAGCAGCTGGAATGCCCGGGTTGATCAGCCCCAGCATTTT
TRBV18	TRBJ2-3	NA	NA	CASSPQDTQYF	TGTGCCAGCTCACCACAGGACACTCAGTATTTT
TRBV29-1	TRBJ2-7	NA	NA	CSVPRTDSYEQYF	TGCAGCGTGCCGAGGACAGACTCCTACGAGCAGTACTTC
TRBV5-4	TRBJ1-1	NA	NA	CASSSPTGAEAFF	TGTGCCAGCAGCTCGCCGACGGGGGCCGAAGCTTTCTTT
TRBV7-2	TRBJ1-1	NA	NA	CASSSPGGGGLTEAFF	TGTGCCAGCAGCTCCCCCGGTGGGGGTGGGCTCACTGAAGCTTTCTTT
TRBV6-5	TRBJ1-2	NA	many	CASSRVGDGYTF	TGTGCCAGCAGCAGGGTTGGGGATGGCTACACCTTC
TRBV4-1	TRBJ1-2	NA	NA	CASSHLPDRYGYTF	TGCGCCAGCAGCCATCTACCGGATCGGTATGGCTACACCTTC
TRBV18	TRBJ1-2	TRBD1	NA	CASSPYGTDYGYTF	TGTGCCAGCTCACCCTACGGGACAGACTATGGCTACACCTTC
TRBV6-6	TRBJ1-3	NA	NA	CASCPSGGNTIYF	TGTGCCAGCTGTCCTTCTGGGGGAAACACCATATATTTT
TRBV28	TRBJ1-5	NA	NA	CASTDQGVSNQPQHF	TGTGCCAGCACCGATCAAGGGGTTAGCAATCAGCCCCAGCATTTT
TRBV7-9	TRBJ2-5	TRBD2	NA	CASSLVVLAGGLSETQYF	TGTGCCAGCAGCTTAGTGGTTCTAGCGGGAGGTTTGTCAGAGACCCAGTACTTC
TRBV7-9	TRBJ2-1	TRBD2	NA	CASSPRAASGSSYNEQFF	TGTGCCAGCAGCCCCAGGGCGGCTAGCGGGAGTTCCTACAATGAGCAGTTCTTC
TRBV28	TRBJ2-1	NA	NA	CASGQGGSDNEQFF	TGTGCCAGCGGACAAGGGGGTTCGGACAATGAGCAGTTCTTC
TRBV19	TRBJ1-2	TRBD1	NA	CASSIDLAQGTYGYTF	TGTGCCAGTAGTATAGATCTTGCACAGGGGACCTATGGCTACACCTTC
TRBV9	TRBJ2-1	NA	few	CASAMAGGPYNEQFF	TGTGCCAGCGCTATGGCGGGCGGGCCCTACAATGAGCAGTTCTTC
TRBV19	TRBJ2-2	TRBD2	few	CASSTGRGNTGELFF	TGTGCCAGTAGTACAGGGAGGGGGAACACCGGGGAGCTGTTTTTT
TRBV5-1	TRBJ2-3	NA	NA	CASSRRTAQRGDTQYF	TGCGCCAGCAGCAGAAGGACAGCCCAAAGGGGAGATACGCAGTATTTT
TRBV19	TRBJ1-5	TRBD1	NA	CASSILGQGGGNQPQHF	TGTGCCAGTAGTATTCTGGGACAGGGAGGGGGCAATCAGCCCCAGCATTTT
TRBV10-3	TRBJ2-7	NA	many	CAIRSLGTRDEQYF	TGTGCCATCAGGTCACTGGGGACCCGAGACGAGCAGTACTTC
TRBV9	TRBJ2-2	TRBD1	many	CASSVEGATGELFF	TGTGCCAGCAGCGTAGAGGGGGCGACCGGGGAGCTGTTTTTT
TRBV7-9	TRBJ2-1	NA	once	CASSRRAPGTSTRNEQFF	TGTGCCAGCAGCCGGAGGGCTCCGGGAACATCAACACGCAATGAGCAGTTCTTC
TRBV19	TRBJ1-4	NA	NA	CASSIVGWDSEKLFF	TGTGCCAGTAGTATCGTGGGGTGGGATTCTGAAAAACTGTTTTTT
TRBV18	TRBJ2-7	TRBD1	NA	CASSPVLGQGYEQYF	TGTGCCAGCTCACCAGTTCTAGGACAGGGCTACGAGCAGTACTTC
TRBV28	TRBJ1-2	NA	few	CASRSQGFGGYTF	TGTGCCAGCAGGTCACAGGGATTTGGTGGCTACACCTTC
TRBV7-7	TRBJ2-1	NA	few	CASSSDRGEQFF	TGTGCTAGCAGCTCCGACCGGGGTGAGCAGTTCTTC
TRBV28	TRBJ1-1	NA	few	CASSLDVGARVAFF	TGTGCCAGCAGTCTCGACGTGGGAGCCAGGGTAGCTTTCTTT
TRBV28	TRBJ1-1	NA	NA	CASSLWETMKAFF	TGTGCCAGCAGTTTATGGGAAACAATGAAAGCTTTCTTT
TRBV7-2	TRBJ1-1	TRBD1	NA	CASSSTGVNTEAFF	TGTGCCAGCAGCTCCACAGGGGTCAACACTGAAGCTTTCTTT
TRBV27	TRBJ2-3	NA	NA	CASSLSAALATDTQYF	TGTGCCAGCAGTTTATCGGCGGCACTAGCAACAGATACGCAGTATTTT
TRBV5-1	TRBJ2-7	TRBD2	NA	CASSQDTSGRKYEQYF	TGCGCCAGCAGCCAGGACACTAGCGGGAGGAAGTACGAGCAGTACTTC
TRBV9	TRBJ1-5	TRBD1	NA	CASSDTGGQPQHF	TGTGCCAGCAGCGACACAGGGGGTCAGCCCCAGCATTTT
TRBV19	TRBJ2-7	TRBD2	once	CASSILAGSNPYEQYF	TGTGCCAGTAGTATTTTAGCGGGGTCTAATCCCTACGAGCAGTACTTC
TRBV10-3	TRBJ2-3	TRBD1	NA	CAISAPDRAITDTQYF	TGTGCCATCAGTGCCCCGGACAGGGCTATCACAGATACGCAGTATTTT
TRBV6-5	TRBJ2-7	NA	NA	CASRNTYEQYF	TGTGCCAGCAGAAATACCTACGAGCAGTACTTC
TRBV28	TRBJ2-5	NA	NA	CASSLRDGTQYF	TGTGCCAGCAGTCTCCGTGATGGGACCCAGTACTTC
TRBV30	TRBJ1-1	TRBD1	many	CAWSATGGTEAFF	TGTGCCTGGAGTGCGACAGGGGGCACTGAAGCTTTCTTT
TRBV5-1	TRBJ1-2	NA	NA	CASSRPGDTQGGYTF	TGCGCCAGCAGCAGGCCCGGAGACACCCAGGGGGGCTACACCTTC
TRBV7-2	TRBJ2-2	TRBD1	NA	CASSPRTGWTGELFF	TGTGCCAGCAGCCCCAGGACAGGGTGGACCGGGGAGCTGTTTTTT
TRBV11-2	TRBJ2-7	NA	NA	CASSLDRRKGWQYF	TGTGCCAGCAGCTTAGATCGACGGAAGGGTTGGCAGTACTTC